This entry features one T cell receptor beta chain sequence. Antigen unknown. Primers included in the PCR were 60 Vbeta and 13 Jbeta primers. Original handling: It was a later analysis that counted about 80 million unique TCR beta chains, of which around 11 million were shared. Produced via immunoSEQ multiplex PCR; TCRdb's table is partial and in-frame only. V, J and clone size were drawn from that table, and D and trimming were deduced from the DNA. Among about 200,000 clones listed, 82% were seen once. The source of the sample is a study of cytomegalovirus exposure and HLA in healthy donors. Study information: Previous work identified 120 million or so unique TCR beta sequences from around 200 million T cells. Notes on the study in general: Later on, an analysis found that several of the most significant clusters appeared to be linked to common viral pathogens, which included parvovirus B19.

Looked up from germline, CDR1 is SGHNT and CDR2 is YYREEE (reference sequence). Trimming took off 0 bases at V and 5 bases at J, with 15 bases between the two ends. The CDR3 loop spans 16 amino acids. The chain carries TRBV5-4 and TRBJ2-1; tentative D call: TRBD2 (5 bases). Sequencing input: PBMCs. This TCR came from a man in his forties in good health and CMV-seropositive. CDR3 sequence reads: CASSLALAGTDNEQFF. As DNA, the CDR3 is TGTGCCAGCAGCTTGGCCCTAGCCGGCACAGACAATGAGCAGTTCTTC.